This TCR beta chain was identified in a study of blood T cell repertoires in COVID-19. The wider study: Sites across the United States, Italy and Spain contributed samples from acute and convalescent COVID-19. T cells, B-cell-depleted T cells, or PBMCs supplied cDNA or gDNA.

V lost 4 bases to trimming and J lost 4 bases; unmatched junction nucleotides: 8. Per the germline V gene, CDR1 is SGHRS and CDR2 is YFSETQ. The CDR3 has 16 amino acids. In the authors' methods: Quantification of nucleated cells was approximated via reference gene primer amplification. The method was immunoSEQ multiplex PCR; TCRdb's version includes in-frame clones alone and lacks a portion of them. D and trimming come from the DNA, and the V and J calls and clone size come from that table. Counted here are about 200,000 clones, about nine tenths occurring once; the ten biggest clones make up around 1.5%. This clone was counted only a few times.

The chain carries TRBV5-1 and TRBJ2-2, with 9 nucleotides matching TRBD2. Input material: peripheral blood. The sequence derives from a young man with active or convalescent COVID-19. The CDR3 protein is CASSPRGLAGTGELFF. In nucleotides, the CDR3 is TGCGCCAGCAGCCCGAGGGGACTAGCTGGCACCGGGGAGCTGTTTTTT.